The 20 T cell receptor beta chains below come from one sample, sequenced in a study of T-cell reconstitution after alpha-beta-depleted transplantation in children. Using unique molecular identifiers, the investigators prepared the TCRbeta library. TCRdb analysed the PCR reads with MiXCR anew, one entry per CDR3 protein. The table has 250,000 to 300,000 distinct CDR3 sequences, 9.5% to 10% seen once. The sequenced sample was PBMCs from the stem cell graft donor, obtained from the stem cell graft. Receptors were obtained from a human donor who donated a stem cell graft to a child with SCID.

This clonotype occurred many times. V usage is TRBV14 and J usage is TRBJ2-2; 14 positions match TRBD2. Germline assignment: CDR1 SGHDN and CDR2 FVKESK. V trimming: 5 bases; J trimming: 4 bases; junction bases outside the gene matches: 9. The CDR3 spans 18 residues. The CDR3 here is CASSARTSGGFATGELFF. CDR3 coding DNA: TGTGCCAGCAGCGCGCGGACTAGCGGGGGGTTTGCCACCGGGGAGCTGTTTTTT.

This clonotype has only a few counts. This chain joins TRBV20-1 and TRBJ1-1; perhaps TRBD1 as D (5 bases). Germline assignment: CDR1 DFQATT and CDR2 SNEGSKA (reference sequence). There are 18 residues in the CDR3. V was trimmed by 3 bases and J by 3 bases, leaving 26 bases between them. In nucleotides, the CDR3 is TGCAGTGCTAGGAGGATTGGCTTCTGGGGCCACTCGGACACTGAAGCTTTCTTT. Its translation: CSARRIGFWGHSDTEAFF.

This clonotype was counted a few times. The gene calls are TRBV2 and TRBJ1-3; 12 positions match TRBD1. This CDR3 region has 17 residues. The germline gives CDR1 SNHLY, CDR2 FYNNEI. With V trimmed by 6 bases and J by 3 bases, 9 bases remained unmatched. The DNA for the CDR3 is TGTGCCAGCAGAAAAACCCGGGACAGGGGGCTTGGAAACACCATATATTTT. As protein: CASRKTRDRGLGNTIYF. Full variable domain (outside the CDR3, taken from reference TRBV2 and TRBJ1-3): EPEVTQTPSHQVTQMGQEVILRCVPISNHLYFYWYRQILGQKVEFLVSFYNNEISEKSEIFDDQFSVERPDGSNFTLKIRSTKLEDSAMYFCASRKTRDRGLGNTIYFGEGSWLTVV.

CDR3 sequence: CASSYSKRGMDEQYF. The CDR3 DNA reads as TGTGCCAGCAGTTACTCGAAACGGGGAATGGACGAGCAGTACTTC. The rearrangement uses TRBV6-5 and TRBJ2-7, with D possibly matching TRBD2 (5 bases). The CDR3 runs to 15 residues. CDR1 is MNHEY and CDR2 is SVGAGI in the germline V gene. The V end lost 0 bases, the J end lost 5 bases, and 14 bases lay between the germline ends.

This clonotype was recorded many times. The chain recombines TRBV20-1 with TRBJ2-5; D might be TRBD2 (6 bases). With 4 bases removed from V and 1 base from J, the gap between germline ends came to 7 bases. The germline V gene has CDR1 DFQATT and CDR2 SNEGSKA (reference sequence). The CDR3 contains 12 residues. The CDR3 here is CSAIGSQETQYF. The CDR3 bases are TGCAGTGCTATCGGGAGCCAAGAGACCCAGTACTTC.

The genes are TRBV11-1 and TRBJ1-4; perhaps TRBD1 as D (6 bases). CDR1 and CDR2 (germline): SGHAT, FQDESV (reference sequence). Trimming took off 4 bases at V and 0 bases at J, with 18 bases between the two ends. The CDR3 is made up of 18 amino acids. CDR3 sequence reads: CASSSNRAQRATNEKLFF. The CDR3, as DNA: TGTGCCAGCAGCTCAAACAGGGCACAGCGAGCAACTAATGAAAAACTGTTTTTT. The full variable domain, completed using reference TRBV11-1 and TRBJ1-4, is EAEVAQSPRYKITEKSQAVAFWCDPISGHATLYWYRQILGQGPELLVQFQDESVVDDSQLPKDRFSAERLKGVDSTLKIQPAELGDSAMYLCASSSNRAQRATNEKLFFGSGTQLSVL.

This clonotype was observed a few times. The chain joins TRBV20-1 to TRBJ2-3; 9 positions agree with TRBD2. Germline V gene data show CDR1 as DFQATT and CDR2 as SNEGSKA (reference sequence). With 3 bases clipped from V and 4 bases from J, the junction kept 8 bases outside the gene matches. The CDR3 has 15 residues. CDR3 in amino acids: CSASGSSGKSDTQYF. CDR3 DNA sequence: TGCAGTGCTAGTGGGTCTAGCGGGAAATCAGATACGCAGTATTTT.

This chain uses TRBV20-1 with TRBJ2-7; 12 nucleotides line up with TRBD2. The V gene end was trimmed by 6 bases and the J gene end by 7 bases; junction bases not matched to a gene: 7. From germline, CDR1 is DFQATT and CDR2 SNEGSKA (reference sequence). The CDR3 contains 13 residues. The CDR3 protein is CSARLAGAREQYF. CDR3 coding DNA: TGCAGTGCAAGACTAGCGGGGGCACGTGAGCAGTACTTC.

The chain couples TRBV12-3 or TRBV12-4 to TRBJ1-2; D may be TRBD1 (5 bases). This CDR3 comprises 14 residues. V dropped 6 bases and J dropped 4 bases, with 15 bases sitting between them. The CDR3 protein is CASSNTGLGYGYTF. CDR3 DNA: TGTGCCAGCAGCAACACAGGACTTGGCTATGGCTACACCTTC.

This clonotype was seen only a few times. The chain combines TRBV6-5 with TRBJ1-4; TRBD1 matches at 8 bases. Germline V CDR1 and CDR2: MNHEY, SVGAGI. The CDR3 is 14 residues long. Germline trimming cut 4 bases from V and 7 bases from J; bases unmatched to any gene: 5. The CDR3 bases are TGTGCCAGCAGTTGGACAGGGTGGAGTGAAAAACTGTTTTTT. Protein sequence: CASSWTGWSEKLFF.

The rearrangement uses TRBV12-3 or TRBV12-4 and TRBJ1-1, with 8 bases aligning to TRBD1. V was pared by 6 bases and J by 8 bases, with 8 bases of the junction left unmatched. This CDR3 has 13 amino acids. CDR3 region: CASRLGQGEEAFF. CDR3 bases: TGTGCCAGCAGACTAGGACAGGGCGAGGAAGCTTTCTTT.

This chain links TRBV2 with TRBJ2-2; TRBD1 might be the D (7 bases). The V gene's germline CDR1 is SNHLY and CDR2 FYNNEI. Trimming removed 10 bases from V and 2 bases from J, with 14 bases in between. The length of the CDR3 is 14 residues. Here the CDR3 reads CATVRDSNTGELFF. The CDR3 DNA reads TGTGCCACCGTGCGGGACAGCAACACCGGGGAGCTGTTTTTT.

This chain uses TRBV12-3 or TRBV12-4 with TRBJ2-1; no reliable D call. This CDR3 region has 11 residues. Trimming stripped 5 bases from V and 10 bases from J, with 9 bases between. The CDR3 DNA reads as TGTGCCAGCAGTCGAATGGGGGAGCAGTTCTTC. Encoded protein: CASSRMGEQFF.

This clonotype has a count of ten or more. V is TRBV2 and J is TRBJ2-1, with unresolved D. Germline V CDR1 and CDR2: SNHLY, FYNNEI. This CDR3 has 12 amino acids. Trimming cost V 3 bases and J 12 bases, with 12 bases left between them. The CDR3 spells CASSDLPGLQFF. For the CDR3, the DNA is TGTGCCAGCAGTGACCTCCCAGGCCTGCAGTTCTTC.

This sequence joins TRBV12-3 or TRBV12-4 and TRBJ1-2, with 7 positions matching TRBD1. CDR3 length: 14 amino acids. J lost 12 bases, V lost 5 bases, and 15 bases had no gene match. CDR3: CASSPLAGQAGDTF. DNA for the CDR3: TGTGCCAGCAGTCCCCTGGCCGGACAGGCCGGGGACACCTTC.

CDR3 sequence: CSAITGQGWTEAFF. CDR3 nucleotides: TGCAGTGCCATTACTGGACAGGGATGGACTGAAGCTTTCTTT. The chain couples TRBV20-1 to TRBJ1-1; 8 bases line up with TRBD1. The CDR3 contains 14 residues. Germline CDR1 DFQATT, CDR2 SNEGSKA (reference sequence). V lost 6 bases to trimming and J lost 5 bases; unmatched junction nucleotides: 11.

The rearrangement joins TRBV15 to TRBJ1-1, with TRBD1 as a possible D gene (6 bases). The CDR3 extends over 14 amino acids. V was shortened by 5 bases and J by 4 bases, with 14 bases between the two germline ends. Germline-derived CDR1 and CDR2 are LNHNV and YYDKDF (reference sequence). The CDR3 DNA is TGTGCCACCAGCTCACAAGGGGGTGGCACTGAAGCTTTCTTT. Residues: CATSSQGGGTEAFF. Complete variable domain (other parts from reference TRBV15 and TRBJ1-1): DAMVIQNPRYQVTQFGKPVTLSCSQTLNHNVMYWYQQKSSQAPKLLFHYYDKDFNNEADTPDNFQSRRPNTSFCFLDIRSPGLGDTAMYLCATSSQGGGTEAFFGQGTRLTVV.

The rearrangement uses TRBV6-2 or TRBV6-3 and TRBJ2-3, with D possibly being TRBD2 (5 bases). The CDR3 loop spans 13 amino acids. V was cut by 7 bases and J by 3 bases, with 11 bases left in between. The germline V gene has CDR1 MNHEY and CDR2 SVGEGT. CDR3 in DNA: TGTGCCAGCACCTCGAGGGTTACAGATACGCAGTATTTT. This encodes CASTSRVTDTQYF.

This chain links TRBV5-4 with TRBJ1-6; D possibly corresponds to TRBD1 (5 bases). Looked up from germline, CDR1 is SGHNT and CDR2 is YYREEE (reference sequence). The CDR3 length is 14 residues. V dropped 6 bases and J dropped 10 bases, with 17 bases sitting between them. CDR3 coding DNA: TGTGCCAGCACCATGGACAACGGCTGGTCACCCCTCCACTTT. Encoded protein: CASTMDNGWSPLHF. Complete variable domain (other parts from reference TRBV5-4 and TRBJ1-6): ETGVTQSPTHLIKTRGQQVTLRCSSQSGHNTVSWYQQALGQGPQFIFQYYREEENGRGNFPPRFSGLQFPNYSSELNVNALELDDSALYLCASTMDNGWSPLHFGNGTRLTVT.

V is TRBV7-9 and J is TRBJ2-7; D possibly corresponds to TRBD1 (6 bases). The V end lost 0 bases, the J end lost 2 bases, and 11 bases lay between the germline ends. Germline CDR1 reads SEHNR; CDR2 reads FQNEAQ (reference sequence). This CDR3 comprises 15 residues. The CDR3 DNA reads as TGTGCCAGCAGCTTAGCAGGGGGAAGACCCTACGAGCAGTACTTC. Protein: CASSLAGGRPYEQYF.